These 20 T cell receptor beta chains were sequenced from one sample in a study of PD-1 blockade in classical Hodgkin lymphoma. In every patient, relapse followed autologous stem cell transplantation, while exposure to brentuximab vedotin differed. Sequencing used immunoSEQ multiplex PCR; TCRdb keeps in-frame clones, though not all of them. The sample contains around 35,000 clones, 80% to 90% of which appear only once. The sequenced sample was peripheral blood mononuclear cells (PBMCs), obtained before the second cycle of nivolumab. Receptors were obtained from a human donor with classical Hodgkin lymphoma.

The J gene is TRBJ2-7, the V gene TRBV27, with 8 bases fitting TRBD2. Germline loops: CDR1 MNHEY, CDR2 SMNVEV (reference sequence). J lost 0 bases, V lost 11 bases, and 15 bases had no gene match. The CDR3 contains 16 residues. CDR3 amino acids: CAHWGASGLSSYEQYF. In DNA form, the CDR3 reads TGTGCCCACTGGGGCGCTAGCGGGCTTAGCTCCTACGAGCAGTACTTC.

The rearrangement uses TRBV18 and TRBJ2-7; 9 positions match TRBD2. CDR3 size: 14 residues. V gave up 2 bases and J gave up 5 bases; unmatched junction bases: 4. The germline V gene has CDR1 KGHSH and CDR2 LQKENI. The CDR3 DNA follows: TGTGCCAGCTCACCAGGGCTAGCGGGAAACGAGCAGTACTTC. It yields the protein CASSPGLAGNEQYF.

The chain joins TRBV15 to TRBJ2-7, with TRBD2 identical over 8 bases. The CDR3 contains 14 residues. V lost 5 bases and J lost 2; bases outside the gene matches: 5. Germline CDR1 reads LNHNV; CDR2 reads YYDKDF (reference sequence). For the CDR3, the DNA is TGTGCCACCAGCTTACCGGGACTAGCCTACGAGCAGTACTTC. Protein: CATSLPGLAYEQYF.

The chain links TRBV6-5 to TRBJ2-7; D gene uncertain. Looked up from germline, CDR1 is MNHEY and CDR2 is SVGAGI. The CDR3 covers 15 residues. The germline V and J ends were trimmed by 10 bases and 3 bases, with 22 bases remaining between them. The CDR3, as DNA: TGTGCCATCAGCCCCTCGTCAGGAGCAGGCTACGAGCAGTACTTC. This translates into CAISPSSGAGYEQYF.

The V gene is TRBV11-2, the J gene TRBJ2-5, with unresolved D. The germline V gene has CDR1 SGHAT and CDR2 FQNNGV. The CDR3 length is 14 residues. Trimming removed 3 bases from V and 5 bases from J, with 13 bases in between. This CDR3 is CASSFFEKWETQYF. As DNA, the CDR3 is TGTGCCAGCAGCTTCTTCGAGAAGTGGGAGACCCAGTACTTC.

This clone has a handful of counts. V usage is TRBV5-1 and J usage is TRBJ2-7; the D gene is possibly TRBD1 (5 bases). Germline assignment: CDR1 SGHRS and CDR2 YFSETQ. This CDR3 spans 14 amino acids. The V gene lost 5 bases and the J gene lost 0 bases, with 12 bases spanning the gap. For the CDR3, the DNA is TGCGCCAGCAGTCCAACAGGACACTCCTACGAGCAGTACTTC. Translated, it gives CASSPTGHSYEQYF. Combining the CDR3 with reference TRBV5-1 and TRBJ2-7 gives the whole variable domain KAGVTQTPRYLIKTRGQQVTLSCSPISGHRSVSWYQQTPGQGLQFLFEYFSETQRNKGNFPGRFSGRQFSNSRSEMNVSTLELGDSALYLCASSPTGHSYEQYFGPGTRLTVT.

The V call is TRBV28, the J call TRBJ1-1, with D uncertain. Germline V gene data show CDR1 as MDHEN and CDR2 as SYDVKM. The CDR3 loop spans 12 amino acids. Between the trimmed V and J ends, which lost 6 bases and 3 bases, there was a span of 8 bases. CDR3 coding DNA: TGTGCCAGCAGCCCCATATACACTGAAGCTTTCTTT. This codes for CASSPIYTEAFF.

V usage is TRBV28 and J usage is TRBJ2-2; D is uncertain. The CDR3 runs 12 residues. V was cut by 2 bases and J by 5 bases, with 3 bases left in between. Looked up from germline, CDR1 is MDHEN and CDR2 is SYDVKM. CDR3 sequence (DNA): TGTGCCAGCAGTTTACAGACCGGGGAGCTGTTTTTT. This translates into CASSLQTGELFF.

The rearrangement links TRBV6-4 to TRBJ2-3, with a weak D call TRBD2 (5 bases). The V gene lost 5 bases and the J gene lost 0 bases, with 12 bases spanning the gap. The length of the CDR3 is 15 residues. CDR1 is MRHNA and CDR2 is SNTAGT in the germline V gene. The CDR3 protein is CASSLRAASTDTQYF. CDR3 DNA: TGTGCCAGCAGTCTCCGAGCGGCTAGCACAGATACGCAGTATTTT.

The chain combines TRBV6-6 with TRBJ1-5, with D maybe TRBD1 (5 bases). The CDR3 contains 15 residues. CDR1 is MNHNY, CDR2 SVGAGI, per germline (reference sequence). Trimming shortened V by 5 bases and J by 1 base, and 12 bases separated the two germline ends. The CDR3 loop reads CASSTTGLSNQPQHF. For the CDR3, the DNA is TGTGCCAGCAGTACCACAGGACTAAGCAATCAGCCCCAGCATTTT.

The gene calls are TRBV7-2 and TRBJ2-1; 11 bases are a match to TRBD2. J was trimmed by 5 bases and V by 5 bases; bases with no gene match: 8. Germline V gene sequence: CDR1 SGHTA, CDR2 FQGNSA. CDR3 length: 16 residues. The CDR3 DNA reads TGTGCCAGCAGCAAACGACTAGCGGGAAGAGACAATGAGCAGTTCTTC. Protein product: CASSKRLAGRDNEQFF.

The chain recombines TRBV11-3 with TRBJ2-1, with D possibly being TRBD2 (5 bases). The CDR3 totals 18 residues. Germline V CDR1 and CDR2: SGHNT, YENEEA. Trimming left V 4 bases short and J 2 bases short, with 21 bases between. The CDR3 reads CASSSPPGQGGPYNEQFF. The DNA of the CDR3 is TGTGCCAGCAGCTCCCCCCCCGGCCAAGGAGGACCCTACAATGAGCAGTTCTTC. Looking up the rest from reference TRBV11-3 and TRBJ2-1 gives the full variable domain: EAGVVQSPRYKIIEKKQPVAFWCNPISGHNTLYWYLQNLGQGPELLIRYENEEAVDDSQLPKDRFSAERLKGVDSTLKIQPAELGDSAVYLCASSSPPGQGGPYNEQFFGPGTRLTVL.

The V and J genes are TRBV6-6 and TRBJ2-7; either TRBD1 or TRBD2 may supply D (6 bases each). The CDR3 has 14 amino acids. Looked up from germline, CDR1 is MNHNY and CDR2 is SVGAGI (reference sequence). V was shortened by 1 base and J by 4 bases, with 11 bases between the two germline ends. The DNA for the CDR3 is TGTGCCAGCAGTTACTGGGGGGCGGGTTACGAGCAGTACTTC. Protein: CASSYWGAGYEQYF.

The genes are TRBV10-2 and TRBJ2-7; 13 bases agree with TRBD2. Per germline, CDR1 WSHSY and CDR2 SAAADI. CDR3 length equals 17 residues. Trimming cost V 0 bases and J 3 bases; bases outside gene matches: 5. CDR3 nucleotides: TGCGCCAGCAGTGAGTCCAGACTAGCGGGAGGTCTCTACGAGCAGTACTTC. This translates into CASSESRLAGGLYEQYF.

The rearrangement joins TRBV6-1 to TRBJ1-2; D remains ambiguous. V was cut by 3 bases and J by 5 bases, with 4 bases left in between. Germline CDR1 MNHNS, CDR2 SASEGT. The CDR3 has 11 amino acids. The CDR3 protein is CASSEVYGYTF. The CDR3 DNA sequence: TGTGCCAGCAGTGAGGTTTATGGCTACACCTTC.

The chain links TRBV7-3 to TRBJ2-1, with D hard to call. V lost 4 bases to trimming and J lost 7 bases, with 8 bases between them. CDR1 is SGHTA, CDR2 FQGTGA, per germline. This CDR3 region has 12 residues. The CDR3 loop reads CASSWKGNEQFF. The CDR3 DNA reads TGTGCCAGCAGCTGGAAGGGAAATGAGCAGTTCTTC.

The V call is TRBV7-3, the J call TRBJ2-5, with D unresolved. The germline V gene encodes CDR1 SGHTA and CDR2 FQGTGA. V was pared by 2 bases and J by 7 bases, with 17 bases between. The CDR3 runs 15 residues. CDR3 sequence (DNA): TGTGCCAGCAGCTTATACCCGAGCCCGGGTGCGACCCAGTACTTC. Translating gives CASSLYPSPGATQYF.

The chain combines TRBV7-3 with TRBJ2-1; D gene uncertain. The CDR3 sequence is 11 residues long. Germline assignment: CDR1 SGHTA and CDR2 FQGTGA. V was pared by 3 bases and J by 7 bases, with 4 bases between. CDR3 protein: CASSLTNEQFF. The CDR3, as DNA: TGTGCCAGCAGCTTGACTAATGAGCAGTTCTTC.

V gene TRBV9 combines with J gene TRBJ2-7, with TRBD1 matching over 9 bases. The germline gives CDR1 SGDLS, CDR2 YYNGEE. The trim removed 3 bases at V and 0 bases at J, leaving 7 bases unmatched. CDR3 size: 16 residues. CDR3 sequence: CASSGDRGAASYEQYF. In DNA form, the CDR3 reads TGTGCCAGCAGCGGAGACAGGGGGGCGGCCTCCTACGAGCAGTACTTC.

V and J are TRBV19 and TRBJ1-5; D is perhaps TRBD1 (6 bases). The CDR3 is 15 residues long. Germline V CDR1 and CDR2: LNHDA, SQIVND (reference sequence). V lost 4 bases and J lost 0, with 10 bases in between. This CDR3 is CASSTQGYSNQPQHF. The CDR3 DNA is TGTGCCAGTAGTACCCAGGGGTATAGCAATCAGCCCCAGCATTTT.